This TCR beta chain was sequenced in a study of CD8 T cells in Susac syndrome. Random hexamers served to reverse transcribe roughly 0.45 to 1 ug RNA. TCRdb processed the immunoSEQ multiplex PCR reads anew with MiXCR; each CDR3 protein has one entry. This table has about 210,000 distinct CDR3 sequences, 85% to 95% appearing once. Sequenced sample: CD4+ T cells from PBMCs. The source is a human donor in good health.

The CDR3 coding sequence is TGCGCCGCAGGAAAAGAGGACAGGGACTATGGCTACACCTTC. Protein sequence: CAAGKEDRDYGYTF. The V and J genes are TRBV4-1 and TRBJ1-2; 8 nucleotides align to TRBD1. This CDR3 is 14 amino acids long. CDR1 is MGHRA, CDR2 YSYEKL, per germline. Losses at the gene ends were 11 bases for V and 3 bases for J; bases not matched to a gene: 11.